These T cell receptor beta chains were read from a single sample in a study of T cells after yellow fever vaccination. TCRdb used MiXCR to reprocess the 5' RACE reads, holding one entry per CDR3 protein. This sample has over 120,000 distinct CDR3 sequences, with 5% to 8% found just once. Source: CD4+ T cells sorted from PBMCs, taken 10 days after the yellow fever booster vaccination. The receptors originated from a man aged 30 to 45 who received the YFV17D yellow fever vaccine. Both conserved end residues are part of each CDR3. Each record gives: CDR3 protein, CDR3 DNA, CDR3 length, clone size, V gene, J gene, D gene. A D gene is named only where the DNA matches it firmly. Clone size is shown for a subset of rows, as once, few, many or a class of expanded clone.

CDR3aa: CASSQDYHTQYF; CDR3nt: TGCGCCAGCAGCCAAGACTACCATACGCAGTATTTT; len: 12; abundance: many; v_gene: TRBV4-3; j_gene: TRBJ2-3; d_gene: -
CDR3aa: CASSLGNWDTQYF; CDR3nt: TGTGCCAGCAGCTTGGGCAATTGGGATACGCAGTATTTT; len: 13; abundance: -; v_gene: TRBV7-8; j_gene: TRBJ2-3; d_gene: -
CDR3aa: CASSSKKDGYTF; CDR3nt: TGTGCCAGCAGTTCCAAGAAAGATGGCTACACCTTC; len: 12; abundance: many; v_gene: TRBV12-3/TRBV12-4; j_gene: TRBJ1-2; d_gene: -
CDR3aa: CASSLQFPYEQYF; CDR3nt: TGTGCCAGCAGTTTACAGTTCCCCTACGAGCAGTACTTC; len: 13; abundance: many; v_gene: TRBV12-3/TRBV12-4; j_gene: TRBJ2-7; d_gene: -
CDR3aa: CASSFDRASYNEQFF; CDR3nt: TGTGCCAGCAGCTTCGACAGGGCTTCCTACAATGAGCAGTTCTTC; len: 15; abundance: many; v_gene: TRBV7-3; j_gene: TRBJ2-1; d_gene: TRBD1
CDR3aa: CASSPEGDLGYF; CDR3nt: TGCGCCAGCAGCCCGGAGGGGGATCTGGGGTACTTC; len: 12; abundance: many; v_gene: TRBV5-1; j_gene: TRBJ2-7; d_gene: -
CDR3aa: CASSERPRSEAFF; CDR3nt: TGTGCCAGCAGTGAAAGACCGCGCTCTGAAGCTTTCTTT; len: 13; abundance: few; v_gene: TRBV6-1; j_gene: TRBJ1-1; d_gene: -
CDR3aa: CASGARNEQFF; CDR3nt: TGCGCCAGCGGGGCTAGAAATGAGCAGTTCTTC; len: 11; abundance: few; v_gene: TRBV5-1; j_gene: TRBJ2-1; d_gene: -
CDR3aa: CASSYRASSTDTQYF; CDR3nt: TGTGCCAGCAGCTACCGGGCCTCTAGCACAGATACGCAGTATTTT; len: 15; abundance: many; v_gene: TRBV7-9; j_gene: TRBJ2-3; d_gene: -
CDR3aa: CSARPSGRETQYF; CDR3nt: TGCAGTGCCCGTCCTAGCGGACGGGAGACCCAGTACTTC; len: 13; abundance: few; v_gene: TRBV20-1; j_gene: TRBJ2-5; d_gene: TRBD2
CDR3aa: CSASSVARGETQYF; CDR3nt: TGCAGTGCTAGCTCGGTCGCGCGGGGAGAGACCCAGTACTTC; len: 14; abundance: many; v_gene: TRBV20-1; j_gene: TRBJ2-5; d_gene: -
CDR3aa: CASSIQGLGEQYF; CDR3nt: TGTGCCAGCAGCATACAGGGACTGGGGGAGCAGTACTTC; len: 13; abundance: few; v_gene: TRBV7-2; j_gene: TRBJ2-7; d_gene: -
CDR3aa: CASSLSQAFSYEQYF; CDR3nt: TGTGCCAGCAGCTTGAGCCAGGCTTTCTCCTACGAGCAGTACTTC; len: 15; abundance: many; v_gene: TRBV11-2; j_gene: TRBJ2-7; d_gene: -
CDR3aa: CASTSETGPYEQYF; CDR3nt: TGTGCCAGCACCTCAGAGACAGGCCCCTACGAGCAGTACTTC; len: 14; abundance: many; v_gene: TRBV11-2; j_gene: TRBJ2-7; d_gene: -
CDR3aa: CASSPRIGYTEAFF; CDR3nt: TGTGCCAGCAGCCCTAGGATTGGGTACACTGAAGCTTTCTTT; len: 14; abundance: many; v_gene: TRBV14; j_gene: TRBJ1-1; d_gene: -
CDR3aa: CASSLSLSTDTQYF; CDR3nt: TGTGCCAGCAGCTTATCCCTAAGCACAGATACGCAGTATTTT; len: 14; abundance: many; v_gene: TRBV7-9; j_gene: TRBJ2-3; d_gene: -
CDR3aa: CASSFSGRDTQYF; CDR3nt: TGCGCCAGCAGCTTTAGCGGGAGAGATACGCAGTATTTT; len: 13; abundance: many; v_gene: TRBV5-1; j_gene: TRBJ2-3; d_gene: TRBD2
CDR3aa: CASSLVGADGELFF; CDR3nt: TGTGCCAGCAGCTTGGTCGGAGCGGACGGGGAGCTGTTTTTT; len: 14; abundance: few; v_gene: TRBV5-4; j_gene: TRBJ2-2; d_gene: -
CDR3aa: CASSSPVGGEQYF; CDR3nt: TGTGCCAGCAGTTCCCCCGTAGGGGGTGAGCAGTACTTC; len: 13; abundance: -; v_gene: TRBV6-5; j_gene: TRBJ2-7; d_gene: -
CDR3aa: CASAKNTGELFF; CDR3nt: TGCGCCAGCGCCAAAAACACCGGGGAGCTGTTTTTT; len: 12; abundance: -; v_gene: TRBV5-1; j_gene: TRBJ2-2; d_gene: -
CDR3aa: CASSIERGTEQFF; CDR3nt: TGTGCCAGTAGTATAGAGAGGGGTACTGAGCAGTTCTTC; len: 13; abundance: many; v_gene: TRBV19; j_gene: TRBJ2-1; d_gene: -
CDR3aa: CASSQGEREGTGELFF; CDR3nt: TGTGCCAGCAGCCAAGGAGAGCGGGAGGGAACCGGGGAGCTGTTTTTT; len: 16; abundance: many; v_gene: TRBV4-2; j_gene: TRBJ2-2; d_gene: TRBD2
CDR3aa: CSVGAGRDGYEQYF; CDR3nt: TGCAGCGTTGGGGCGGGCAGGGACGGGTACGAGCAGTACTTC; len: 14; abundance: -; v_gene: TRBV29-1; j_gene: TRBJ2-7; d_gene: -
CDR3aa: CASSEFGRGRARVDIQYF; CDR3nt: TGTGCCAGCAGTGAATTCGGCCGCGGGAGGGCACGGGTGGACATTCAGTACTTC; len: 18; abundance: many; v_gene: TRBV2; j_gene: TRBJ2-4; d_gene: TRBD2
CDR3aa: CASSLAEPGQAFF; CDR3nt: TGTGCCAGCAGCCTGGCGGAGCCGGGACAAGCTTTCTTT; len: 13; abundance: many; v_gene: TRBV11-2; j_gene: TRBJ1-1; d_gene: -
CDR3aa: CASSLLYKGTSGLQETQYF; CDR3nt: TGTGCCAGCAGCTTATTGTATAAAGGTACTAGCGGACTTCAAGAGACCCAGTACTTC; len: 19; abundance: many; v_gene: TRBV7-8; j_gene: TRBJ2-5; d_gene: TRBD2
CDR3aa: CAGARDRGLGTEAFF; CDR3nt: TGTGCCGGAGCCCGGGACAGGGGGCTTGGCACTGAAGCTTTCTTT; len: 15; abundance: few; v_gene: TRBV2; j_gene: TRBJ1-1; d_gene: TRBD1
CDR3aa: CASSGGQTQGPQHF; CDR3nt: TGTGCCAGCAGCGGGGGACAGACCCAAGGGCCCCAGCATTTT; len: 14; abundance: -; v_gene: TRBV9; j_gene: TRBJ1-5; d_gene: TRBD1
CDR3aa: CASTGQGWSPLHF; CDR3nt: TGTGCCAGCACGGGACAGGGTTGGTCACCCCTCCACTTT; len: 13; abundance: -; v_gene: TRBV7-9; j_gene: TRBJ1-6; d_gene: TRBD1
CDR3aa: CASRRTSGRFKETQYF; CDR3nt: TGCGCCAGCAGGCGGACTAGCGGGAGGTTCAAGGAGACCCAGTACTTC; len: 16; abundance: few; v_gene: TRBV5-1; j_gene: TRBJ2-5; d_gene: TRBD2
CDR3aa: CASSFPGSTDTQYF; CDR3nt: TGTGCCAGCAGCTTCCCCGGGAGTACAGATACGCAGTATTTT; len: 14; abundance: many; v_gene: TRBV7-2; j_gene: TRBJ2-3; d_gene: -
CDR3aa: CSVEESGILLYEQYF; CDR3nt: TGCAGCGTTGAAGAGAGCGGGATCCTCTTATACGAGCAGTACTTC; len: 15; abundance: many; v_gene: TRBV29-1; j_gene: TRBJ2-7; d_gene: TRBD2
CDR3aa: CSAQQGTEQFF; CDR3nt: TGCAGCGCCCAACAGGGGACTGAGCAGTTCTTC; len: 11; abundance: many; v_gene: TRBV29-1; j_gene: TRBJ2-1; d_gene: TRBD1
CDR3aa: CASSLDPGFSYNEQFF; CDR3nt: TGTGCCAGCAGCTTGGATCCAGGATTCTCCTACAATGAGCAGTTCTTC; len: 16; abundance: -; v_gene: TRBV11-2; j_gene: TRBJ2-1; d_gene: -
CDR3aa: CSTSPGIRTGDPRDTQYF; CDR3nt: TGCAGTACTAGTCCAGGGATCCGGACAGGGGACCCACGAGATACGCAGTATTTT; len: 18; abundance: -; v_gene: TRBV20-1; j_gene: TRBJ2-3; d_gene: TRBD1
CDR3aa: CASSLTGGGTDTQYF; CDR3nt: TGTGCCAGCAGTTTGACAGGGGGAGGCACAGATACGCAGTATTTT; len: 15; abundance: many; v_gene: TRBV28; j_gene: TRBJ2-3; d_gene: TRBD1
CDR3aa: CSANPAGRAYNEQFF; CDR3nt: TGCAGTGCCAACCCAGCGGGGAGAGCCTACAATGAGCAGTTCTTC; len: 15; abundance: many; v_gene: TRBV20-1; j_gene: TRBJ2-1; d_gene: TRBD2
CDR3aa: CATHSAREQVETQYF; CDR3nt: TGTGCCACCCATTCAGCACGGGAGCAGGTAGAGACCCAGTACTTC; len: 15; abundance: many; v_gene: TRBV10-3; j_gene: TRBJ2-5; d_gene: -
CDR3aa: CASSQVRVGSPLHF; CDR3nt: TGCGCCAGCAGCCAAGTAAGGGTGGGGTCACCCCTCCACTTT; len: 14; abundance: many; v_gene: TRBV4-3; j_gene: TRBJ1-6; d_gene: -
CDR3aa: CASIPGLAGVNEQFF; CDR3nt: TGTGCCAGCATCCCGGGACTAGCGGGAGTCAATGAGCAGTTCTTC; len: 15; abundance: many; v_gene: TRBV6-2/TRBV6-3; j_gene: TRBJ2-1; d_gene: TRBD2
CDR3aa: CASSLTIAGGTADTQYF; CDR3nt: TGTGCCAGCTCACTAACAATAGCGGGAGGTACGGCAGATACGCAGTATTTT; len: 17; abundance: many; v_gene: TRBV18; j_gene: TRBJ2-3; d_gene: TRBD2
CDR3aa: CASRNRVSEQYF; CDR3nt: TGTGCCAGCAGGAACAGGGTTTCCGAGCAGTACTTC; len: 12; abundance: many; v_gene: TRBV7-9; j_gene: TRBJ2-7; d_gene: -
CDR3aa: CASSNLDVAYGYTF; CDR3nt: TGTGCCAGCAGCAACCTGGATGTGGCGTATGGCTACACCTTC; len: 14; abundance: many; v_gene: TRBV6-1; j_gene: TRBJ1-2; d_gene: -
CDR3aa: CAQGSDKGMQTQYF; CDR3nt: TGTGCCCAGGGGTCCGATAAAGGAATGCAGACCCAGTACTTC; len: 14; abundance: many; v_gene: TRBV7-9; j_gene: TRBJ2-5; d_gene: -
CDR3aa: CASSIRGLGGTGASNEQFF; CDR3nt: TGTGCCAGTAGTATCCGTGGCCTTGGAGGGACAGGAGCCTCCAATGAGCAGTTCTTC; len: 19; abundance: -; v_gene: TRBV19; j_gene: TRBJ2-1; d_gene: TRBD1
CDR3aa: CASSKWDLTAGSPLHF; CDR3nt: TGTGCCAGCAGCAAATGGGACCTTACAGCTGGCTCACCCCTCCACTTT; len: 16; abundance: many; v_gene: TRBV7-9; j_gene: TRBJ1-6; d_gene: -
CDR3aa: CATRLGVTNTGELFF; CDR3nt: TGTGCCACCCGACTTGGCGTCACGAACACCGGGGAGCTGTTTTTT; len: 15; abundance: many; v_gene: TRBV7-9; j_gene: TRBJ2-2; d_gene: -
CDR3aa: CASSVLSLVSVDTQYF; CDR3nt: TGTGCCAGCAGCGTACTCTCCCTAGTGTCGGTGGATACGCAGTATTTT; len: 16; abundance: many; v_gene: TRBV9; j_gene: TRBJ2-3; d_gene: -
CDR3aa: CASSQGPRDYEQYF; CDR3nt: TGTGCCAGCAGCCAAGGGCCTAGGGACTACGAGCAGTACTTC; len: 14; abundance: many; v_gene: TRBV3-1; j_gene: TRBJ2-7; d_gene: -
CDR3aa: CASSSIGYEKLFF; CDR3nt: TGTGCCAGTAGTTCAATAGGTTATGAAAAACTGTTTTTT; len: 13; abundance: -; v_gene: TRBV19; j_gene: TRBJ1-4; d_gene: -
CDR3aa: CASSYLYEQYF; CDR3nt: TGTGCCAGCAGTTACTTATACGAGCAGTACTTC; len: 11; abundance: many; v_gene: TRBV6-2/TRBV6-3; j_gene: TRBJ2-7; d_gene: -
CDR3aa: CAISARAVVAGGGYTGELFF; CDR3nt: TGTGCCATCAGTGCCCGCGCGGTAGTAGCGGGAGGGGGGTACACCGGGGAGCTGTTTTTT; len: 20; abundance: many; v_gene: TRBV10-3; j_gene: TRBJ2-2; d_gene: TRBD2